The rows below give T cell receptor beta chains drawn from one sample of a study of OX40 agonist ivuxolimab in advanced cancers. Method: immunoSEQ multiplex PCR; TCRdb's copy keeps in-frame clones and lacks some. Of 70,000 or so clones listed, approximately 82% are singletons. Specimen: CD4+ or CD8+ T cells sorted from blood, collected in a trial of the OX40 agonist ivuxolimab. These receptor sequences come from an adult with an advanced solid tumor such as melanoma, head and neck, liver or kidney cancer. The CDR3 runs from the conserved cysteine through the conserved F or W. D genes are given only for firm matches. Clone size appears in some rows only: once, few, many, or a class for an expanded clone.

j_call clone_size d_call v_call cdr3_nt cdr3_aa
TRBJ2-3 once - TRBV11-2 TGTGCCAGCAGCCCGATTAGGGGGGCAAGCGATACGCAGTATTTT CASSPIRGASDTQYF
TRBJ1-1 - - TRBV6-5 TGTGCCAGCAGTTGGAGAACTGAAGCTTTCTTT CASSWRTEAFF
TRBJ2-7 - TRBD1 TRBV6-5 TGTGCCAGCAGTTACCGGGTAGGGGGCGGCGAGCAGTACTTC CASSYRVGGGEQYF
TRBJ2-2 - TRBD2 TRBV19 TGTGCCAGTAGTAGACTAGCGGGGGGCAAGAACACCGGGGAGCTGTTTTTT CASSRLAGGKNTGELFF
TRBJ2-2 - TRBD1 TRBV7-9 TGTGCCAGCAGCTTACAGGGGGCCGGGGAGCTGTTTTTT CASSLQGAGELFF
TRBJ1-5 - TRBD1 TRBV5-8 TGTGCCAGCAGTTCACCGGGACAGGGGAGTTATAGCAATCAGCCCCAGCATTTT CASSSPGQGSYSNQPQHF
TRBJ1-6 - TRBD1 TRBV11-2 TGTGCCAGCAGCTTAGTCGACAGGGTAAGCTCCTATAATTCACCCCTCCACTTT CASSLVDRVSSYNSPLHF
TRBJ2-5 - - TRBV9 TGTGCCAGCGGCGTGGGGGGACCCCCAGAGACCCAGTACTTC CASGVGGPPETQYF
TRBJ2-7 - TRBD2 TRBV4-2 TGTGCCAGCAGCCAAGACCCCACCGGGGGGGCGTCCTACGAGCAGTACTTC CASSQDPTGGASYEQYF
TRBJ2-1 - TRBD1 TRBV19 TGTGCCAGTAGTACCGGGACAGCGCCTAACAATGAGCAGTTCTTC CASSTGTAPNNEQFF
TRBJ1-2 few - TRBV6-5 TGTGCCAGCAGTTACGAGGGAGTGGGTGGCTACACCTTC CASSYEGVGGYTF
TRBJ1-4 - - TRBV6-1 TGTGCCAGCAGTGAAGGGGGGGCATGGGAAAAACTGTTTTTT CASSEGGAWEKLFF
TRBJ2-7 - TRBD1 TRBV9 TGTGCCAGCAGCGAGTCCGGGACAGGGGTTTACGAGCAGTACTTC CASSESGTGVYEQYF
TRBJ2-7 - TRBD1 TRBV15 TGTGCCACCAGCAGAGGTTTGGGACAGTCCTACGAGCAGTACTTC CATSRGLGQSYEQYF
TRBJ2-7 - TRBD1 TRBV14 TGTGCCAGCAGCCAAATTGGACAGGGCAGCGAGCAGTACTTC CASSQIGQGSEQYF
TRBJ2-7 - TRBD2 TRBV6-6 TGTGCCAGCACCACGGGGGGACGGTCCTACGAGCAGTACTTC CASTTGGRSYEQYF
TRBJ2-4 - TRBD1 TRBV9 TGTGCCAGCAGCCCCAGGACAGGGTTAAACATTCAGTACTTC CASSPRTGLNIQYF
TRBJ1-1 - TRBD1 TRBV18 TGTGCCAGCTCGGGACAGGCGAACACTGAAGCTTTCTTT CASSGQANTEAFF
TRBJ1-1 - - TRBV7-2 TGTGCCAGCAGCTCGTCCGGGATAAACACTGAAGCTTTCTTT CASSSSGINTEAFF
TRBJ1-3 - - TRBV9 TGTGCCAGCACCATCGGGGGCCCTGGAAACACCATATATTTT CASTIGGPGNTIYF
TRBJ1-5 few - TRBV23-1 TGCGCCAGCACCCGAAGCCAGCCCCAGCATTTT CASTRSQPQHF
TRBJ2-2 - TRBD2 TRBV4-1 TGCGCCAGCAGCCAAGAGACTAGCGGGGGGGATAGCACCGGGGAGCTGTTTTTT CASSQETSGGDSTGELFF
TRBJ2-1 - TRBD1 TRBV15 TGTGCCACCAGAAACTGGGGGACAGGCTCCTACAATGAGCAGTTCTTC CATRNWGTGSYNEQFF
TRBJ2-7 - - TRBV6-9 TGTGCCAGCAGTTACCCCTCCTGCTACGAGCAGTACTTC CASSYPSCYEQYF
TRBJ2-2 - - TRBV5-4 TGTGCCAGCAGCTTGGGGGGGACGAACACCGGGGAGCTGTTTTTT CASSLGGTNTGELFF